Listed below are T cell receptor beta chains from one sample, sequenced in a study of cytomegalovirus exposure and HLA in healthy donors. Generated by immunoSEQ multiplex PCR, the TCRdb table keeps only in-frame clones and is missing some. This sample carries approximately 100,000 clones, about 80% of them seen once, and the ten largest clones take 4.1%. Material for sequencing was PBMCs. The receptors were sampled from a man between 40 and 49 years old in good health and CMV-seronegative. CDR3s include the opening cysteine and the closing phenylalanine or tryptophan. A D gene is named only where the DNA matches it firmly. Some rows have no size entry. The others give once, few or many, or a class for an expanded clone.

j_call | v_call | d_call | clone_size | cdr3_nt | cdr3_aa
TRBJ1-5 | TRBV29-1 | NA | NA | TGCAGCGTTTACGAAGCAAATAATCAGCCCCAGCATTTT | CSVYEANNQPQHF
TRBJ1-6 | TRBV6-5 | NA | NA | TGTGCCAGCAGGTCCCCGGGGGGAGGTAGTTCACCCCTCCACTTT | CASRSPGGGSSPLHF
TRBJ1-5 | TRBV7-8 | NA | NA | TGTGCCAGCAGCCTCCGGAGGGACAATCAGCCCCAGCATTTT | CASSLRRDNQPQHF
TRBJ2-7 | TRBV2 | TRBD2 | NA | TGTGCCAGCAGCCGAGGGACTAGCGTGTCCTACGAGCAGTACTTC | CASSRGTSVSYEQYF
TRBJ1-5 | TRBV2 | NA | once | TGTGCCAGCGGCTTATCCCCTGATCAGCCCCAGCATTTT | CASGLSPDQPQHF
TRBJ2-5 | TRBV9 | TRBD2 | few | TGTGCCAGCAGCGTAGCTCGACTAGCGGGGGTTGAGACCCAGTACTTC | CASSVARLAGVETQYF
TRBJ2-7 | TRBV2 | TRBD2 | few | TGTGCCAGCAGTACTAGCGGGGGGGCTGGGGAGCAGTACTTC | CASSTSGGAGEQYF
TRBJ1-3 | TRBV5-1 | NA | NA | TGCGCCAGCAGCTTGGATGTACAGGGTGGAAACACCATATATTTT | CASSLDVQGGNTIYF
TRBJ1-6 | TRBV30 | NA | few | TGTGCCTGGAGTGTCCAACAGGGAAATTCACCCCTCCACTTT | CAWSVQQGNSPLHF
TRBJ1-2 | TRBV10-3 | NA | few | TGTGCCATTCTAAAACAGGGCAGTATAGGCTACACCTTC | CAILKQGSIGYTF
TRBJ2-5 | TRBV30 | TRBD2 | NA | TGTGCCTGGAAGCTAGCGGGGGTCCAAGAGACCCAGTACTTC | CAWKLAGVQETQYF
TRBJ1-1 | TRBV18 | NA | NA | TGTGCCAGCTCTGGTTCAGGGGAAGTGAACACTGAAGCTTTCTTT | CASSGSGEVNTEAFF
TRBJ1-5 | TRBV15 | NA | NA | TGTGCCACCAGCAGAGCGGGGAGTGGAAGCAATCAGCCCCAGCATTTT | CATSRAGSGSNQPQHF
TRBJ1-1 | TRBV28 | NA | NA | TGTGCCAGCAGTTCGCCGACACGCTTGAACACTGAAGCTTTCTTT | CASSSPTRLNTEAFF
TRBJ1-2 | TRBV6-1 | TRBD1 | NA | TGTGCCAGCAGTGCACTAGGGGGCGAATTTGAGATAGTTGGCTACACCTTC | CASSALGGEFEIVGYTF
TRBJ2-1 | TRBV7-2 | NA | few | TGTGCCAGCAGCTTAGGCGGCGGCGATGAGCAGTTCTTC | CASSLGGGDEQFF
TRBJ2-3 | TRBV6-1 | TRBD2 | NA | TGTGCCAGCAGCTTAAGCGGGGGGGGCACAGATACGCAGTATTTT | CASSLSGGGTDTQYF
TRBJ2-2 | TRBV5-4 | NA | once | TGTGCCAGCAGCCAAGTACAAGGGGAGCTGTTTTTT | CASSQVQGELFF
TRBJ1-1 | TRBV7-3 | NA | NA | TGTGCCAGCAGCCAAGACCCCGGCGGGACGGGAGCTTTCTTT | CASSQDPGGTGAFF
TRBJ1-2 | TRBV4-3 | TRBD1 | few | TGCGCCAGCAGCCAGATCGGGACAGGGTATGGTGGCTACACCTTC | CASSQIGTGYGGYTF
TRBJ2-1 | TRBV19 | NA | once | TGTGCCAGTAGGGATAGCCGGGAGGAGCAGTTCTTC | CASRDSREEQFF
TRBJ2-2 | TRBV6-1 | TRBD1 | NA | TGTGCCAGCAGTGGGAAGACAGGGTGGGGGGAGCTGTTTTTT | CASSGKTGWGELFF
TRBJ2-7 | TRBV6-4 | TRBD2 | NA | TGTGCCAGCAGTGTTTGCGGGGGATGGGTTTGG | CASSVCGGWVW